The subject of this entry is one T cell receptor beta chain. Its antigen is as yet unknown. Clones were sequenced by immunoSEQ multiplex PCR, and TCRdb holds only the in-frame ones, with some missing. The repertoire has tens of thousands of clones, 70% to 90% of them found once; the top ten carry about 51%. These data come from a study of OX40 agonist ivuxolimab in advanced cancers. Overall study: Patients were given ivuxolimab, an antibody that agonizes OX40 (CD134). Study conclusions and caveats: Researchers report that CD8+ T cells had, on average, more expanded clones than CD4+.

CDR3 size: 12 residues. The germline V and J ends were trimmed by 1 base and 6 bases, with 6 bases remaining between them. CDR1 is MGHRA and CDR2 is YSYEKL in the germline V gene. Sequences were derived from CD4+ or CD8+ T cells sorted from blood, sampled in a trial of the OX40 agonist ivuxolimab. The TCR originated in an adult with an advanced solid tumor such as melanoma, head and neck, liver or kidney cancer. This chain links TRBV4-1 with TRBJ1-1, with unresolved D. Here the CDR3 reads CASSQVRSEAFF. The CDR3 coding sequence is TGCGCCAGCAGCCAAGTTCGGTCTGAAGCTTTCTTT.